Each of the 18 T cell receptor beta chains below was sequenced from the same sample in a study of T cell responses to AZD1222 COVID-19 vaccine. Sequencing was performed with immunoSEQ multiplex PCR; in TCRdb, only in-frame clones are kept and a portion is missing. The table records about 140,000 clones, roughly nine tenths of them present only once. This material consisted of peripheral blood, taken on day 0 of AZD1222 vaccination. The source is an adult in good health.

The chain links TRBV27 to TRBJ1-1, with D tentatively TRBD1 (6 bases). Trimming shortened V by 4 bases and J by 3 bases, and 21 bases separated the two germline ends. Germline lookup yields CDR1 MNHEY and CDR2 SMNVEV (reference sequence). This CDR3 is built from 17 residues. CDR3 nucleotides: TGTGCCAGCAGTTCCGGAGGGGGGGCGCCTAGATACACTGAAGCTTTCTTT. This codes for CASSSGGGAPRYTEAFF.

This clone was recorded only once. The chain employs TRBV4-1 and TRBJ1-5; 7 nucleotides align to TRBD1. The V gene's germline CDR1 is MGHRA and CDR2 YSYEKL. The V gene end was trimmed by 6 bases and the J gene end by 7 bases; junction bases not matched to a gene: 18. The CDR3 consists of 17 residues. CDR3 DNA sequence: TGCGCCAGCAGTGTGTGGGCAGGGGGTTGGTCGGGCCAGCCCCAGCATTTT. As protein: CASSVWAGGWSGQPQHF.

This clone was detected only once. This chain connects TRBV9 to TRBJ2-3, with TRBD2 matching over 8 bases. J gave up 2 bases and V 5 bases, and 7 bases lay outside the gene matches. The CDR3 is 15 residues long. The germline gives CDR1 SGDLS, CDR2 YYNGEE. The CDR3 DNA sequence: TGTGCCAGCAGGGCGGGAGGAGGGAACACAGATACGCAGTATTTT. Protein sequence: CASRAGGGNTDTQYF. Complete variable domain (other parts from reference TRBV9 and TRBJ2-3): DSGVTQTPKHLITATGQRVTLRCSPRSGDLSVYWYQQSLDQGLQFLIQYYNGEERAKGNILERFSAQQFPDLHSELNLSSLELGDSALYFCASRAGGGNTDTQYFGPGTRLTVL.

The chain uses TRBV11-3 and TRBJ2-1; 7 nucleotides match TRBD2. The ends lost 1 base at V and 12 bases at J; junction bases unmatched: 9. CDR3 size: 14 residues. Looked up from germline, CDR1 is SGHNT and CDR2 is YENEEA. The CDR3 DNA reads TGTGCCAGCAGCTTAGGCGGGGGTAGGCTTGGGCAGTTCTTC. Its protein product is CASSLGGGRLGQFF.

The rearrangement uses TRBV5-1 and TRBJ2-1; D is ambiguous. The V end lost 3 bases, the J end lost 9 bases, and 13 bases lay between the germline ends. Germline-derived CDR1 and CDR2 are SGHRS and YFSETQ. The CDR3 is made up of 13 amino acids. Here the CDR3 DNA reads TGCGCCAGCAGCTGGACCCGGCCCGGTGAGCAGTTCTTC. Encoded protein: CASSWTRPGEQFF.

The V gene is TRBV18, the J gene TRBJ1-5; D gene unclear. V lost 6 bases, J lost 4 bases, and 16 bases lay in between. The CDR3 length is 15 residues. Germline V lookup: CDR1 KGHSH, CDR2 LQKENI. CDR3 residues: CASSPRRVSNQPQHF. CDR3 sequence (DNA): TGTGCCAGCTCTCCGCGCCGGGTTTCGAATCAGCCCCAGCATTTT.

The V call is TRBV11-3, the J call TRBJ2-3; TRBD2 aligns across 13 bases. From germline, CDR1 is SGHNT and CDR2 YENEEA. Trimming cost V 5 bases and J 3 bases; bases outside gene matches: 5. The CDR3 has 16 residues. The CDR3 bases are TGTGCCAGCAGCCCCACTAGCGGGAGGGAAACAGATACGCAGTATTTT. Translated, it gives CASSPTSGRETDTQYF. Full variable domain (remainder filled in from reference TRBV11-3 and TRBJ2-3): EAGVVQSPRYKIIEKKQPVAFWCNPISGHNTLYWYLQNLGQGPELLIRYENEEAVDDSQLPKDRFSAERLKGVDSTLKIQPAELGDSAVYLCASSPTSGRETDTQYFGPGTRLTVL.

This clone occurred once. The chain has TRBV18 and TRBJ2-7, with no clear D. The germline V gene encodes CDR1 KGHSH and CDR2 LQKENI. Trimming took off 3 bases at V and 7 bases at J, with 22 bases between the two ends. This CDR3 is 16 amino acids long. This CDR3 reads CASSPSTGIGIQEQYF. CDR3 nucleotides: TGTGCCAGCTCACCGTCAACTGGGATTGGAATTCAGGAGCAGTACTTC.

The CDR3 DNA is TGTGCCAGCAGCCGAGACAGGGTACAGATCGCCTACGAGCAGTACTTC. Protein: CASSRDRVQIAYEQYF. The V call is TRBV11-2, the J call TRBJ2-7, with 7 bases aligning to TRBD1. V lost 5 bases to trimming and J lost 2 bases; unmatched junction nucleotides: 12. CDR3 length: 16 residues. Germline V gene lookup returns CDR1 SGHAT and CDR2 FQNNGV.

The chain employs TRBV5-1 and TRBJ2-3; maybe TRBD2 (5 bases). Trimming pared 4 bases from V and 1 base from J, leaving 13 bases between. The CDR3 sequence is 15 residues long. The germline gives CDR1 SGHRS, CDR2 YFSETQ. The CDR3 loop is CASSLLEVRTDTQYF. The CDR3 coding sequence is TGCGCCAGCAGCCTACTAGAGGTGCGCACAGATACGCAGTATTTT.

The CDR3 DNA reads as TGTGCCAGCAGCCTCTGGACTAGCGGGAGGGCCCCCGGGGAGCTGTTTTTT. This translates into CASSLWTSGRAPGELFF. The rearrangement links TRBV3-1 (or the pseudogene TRBV3-2) to TRBJ2-2, with 15 bases aligning to TRBD2. The CDR3 has 17 amino acids. Germline V CDR1 and CDR2: LGHDT, YNNKEL (reference sequence). The V gene end was trimmed by 4 bases and the J gene end by 6 bases; junction bases not matched to a gene: 6.

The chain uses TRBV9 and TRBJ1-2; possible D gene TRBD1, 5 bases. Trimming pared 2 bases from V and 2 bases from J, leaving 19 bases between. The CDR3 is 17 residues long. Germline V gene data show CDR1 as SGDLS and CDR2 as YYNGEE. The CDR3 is CASSVLWTPSENYGYTF. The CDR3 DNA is TGTGCCAGCAGCGTTCTTTGGACACCCAGTGAGAACTATGGCTACACCTTC. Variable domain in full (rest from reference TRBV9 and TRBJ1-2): DSGVTQTPKHLITATGQRVTLRCSPRSGDLSVYWYQQSLDQGLQFLIQYYNGEERAKGNILERFSAQQFPDLHSELNLSSLELGDSALYFCASSVLWTPSENYGYTFGSGTRLTVV.

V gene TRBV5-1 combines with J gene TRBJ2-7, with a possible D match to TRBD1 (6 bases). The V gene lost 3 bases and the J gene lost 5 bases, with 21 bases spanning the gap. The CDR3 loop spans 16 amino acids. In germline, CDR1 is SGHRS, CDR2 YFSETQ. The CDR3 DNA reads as TGCGCCAGCAGCTCTTGGGCCGGGCAGGGGAGAAACGAGCAGTACTTC. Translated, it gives CASSSWAGQGRNEQYF.

The CDR3 DNA follows: TGTGCCAGCCCCTGGACAGGCAGGGCGGTATATGCTAACTATGGCTACACCTTC. Amino acid sequence: CASPWTGRAVYANYGYTF. V usage is TRBV21-1 and J usage is TRBJ1-2; the table's D call TRBD1 went unverified against the DNA. TRBV21-1 is labeled a pseudogene. The CDR3 contains 18 residues.

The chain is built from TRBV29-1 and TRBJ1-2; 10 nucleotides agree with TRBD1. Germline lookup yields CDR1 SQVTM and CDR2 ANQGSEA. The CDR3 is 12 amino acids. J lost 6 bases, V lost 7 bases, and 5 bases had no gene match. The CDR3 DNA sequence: TGCAGCGCTGGACAGGGGGGTCATGGCTACACCTTC. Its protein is CSAGQGGHGYTF.

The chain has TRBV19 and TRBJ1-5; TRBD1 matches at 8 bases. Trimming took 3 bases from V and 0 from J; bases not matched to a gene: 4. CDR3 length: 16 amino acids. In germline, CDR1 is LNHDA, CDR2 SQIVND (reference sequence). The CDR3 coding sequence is TGTGCCAGTAGTATTAACAGGGGGTATAGCAATCAGCCCCAGCATTTT. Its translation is CASSINRGYSNQPQHF.

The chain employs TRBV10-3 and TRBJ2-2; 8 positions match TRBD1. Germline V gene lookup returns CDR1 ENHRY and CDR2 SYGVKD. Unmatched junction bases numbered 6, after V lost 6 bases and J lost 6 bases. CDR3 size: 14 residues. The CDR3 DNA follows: TGTGCCATCAGGACAGGGGATTTATCCGGGGAGCTGTTTTTT. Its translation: CAIRTGDLSGELFF.

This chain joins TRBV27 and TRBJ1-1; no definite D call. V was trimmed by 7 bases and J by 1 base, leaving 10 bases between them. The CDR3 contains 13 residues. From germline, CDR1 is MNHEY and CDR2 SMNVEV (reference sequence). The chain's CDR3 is CASTLNQNTEAFF. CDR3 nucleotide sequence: TGTGCCAGCACCTTAAATCAGAACACTGAAGCTTTCTTT.